The 10 T cell receptor beta chains reported below all come from one sample, sequenced in a study of OX40 agonist ivuxolimab in advanced cancers. TCRdb's table, derived via immunoSEQ multiplex PCR, lists solely in-frame clones and lacks some. The sample has fewer than 85,000 clones, 85% seen once; the top ten hold around 1.8%. The sample consisted of CD4+ or CD8+ T cells sorted from blood, taken in a trial of the OX40 agonist ivuxolimab. These receptors were collected from an adult with an advanced solid tumor such as melanoma, head and neck, liver or kidney cancer.

The rearrangement links TRBV28 to TRBJ2-5; TRBD1 matches at 9 bases. The V and J ends lost 3 bases and 5 bases, in that order; junction bases with no gene match: 10. There are 16 residues in the CDR3. CDR1 MDHEN and CDR2 SYDVKM come from the germline V gene. The CDR3 sequence: CASSLDVGQGLETQYF. CDR3 coding DNA: TGTGCCAGCAGTTTGGACGTTGGACAGGGGTTGGAGACCCAGTACTTC.

J is TRBJ2-7 and V is TRBV7-2; D possibly corresponds to TRBD1 (6 bases). CDR1 is SGHTA and CDR2 is FQGNSA in the germline V gene. This CDR3 spans 14 amino acids. V was shortened by 6 bases and J by 2 bases, with 14 bases between the two germline ends. For the CDR3, the DNA is TGTGCCAGCAGGGCGGACAGTTATACCTACGAGCAGTACTTC. Residues: CASRADSYTYEQYF.

The rearrangement links TRBV7-8 to TRBJ2-1; 9 nucleotides align to TRBD1. Looked up from germline, CDR1 is SGHVS and CDR2 is FQNEAQ. The junction had 8 bases not matched to a gene; V was cut back by 6 bases and J by 5 bases. The CDR3 runs to 15 residues. The CDR3 nucleotides are TGTGCCAGCAGGATCGGGACAGGGATGCACAATGAGCAGTTCTTC. Translation: CASRIGTGMHNEQFF.

V gene TRBV19 combines with J gene TRBJ2-2, with a possible D match to TRBD2 (7 bases). There are 15 residues in the CDR3. Trimming left V 7 bases short and J 6 bases short, with 18 bases between. The V gene's germline CDR1 is LNHDA and CDR2 SQIVND (reference sequence). For the CDR3, the DNA is TGTGCCAGTATTCCCTCTAGGGGGGGAGCCGGGGAGCTGTTTTTT. This codes for CASIPSRGGAGELFF.

In DNA, the CDR3 is TGCGCCAGCAGCTCACAGGGTGACGAGCAGTACTTC. It translates to CASSSQGDEQYF. V usage is TRBV5-1 and J usage is TRBJ2-7; tentatively, D is TRBD1 (6 bases). This CDR3 has 12 residues. The ends were cut back, 3 bases at V and 5 bases at J, with 9 bases in the middle. CDR1 and CDR2 (germline): SGHRS, YFSETQ. Combining the CDR3 with reference TRBV5-1 and TRBJ2-7 gives the whole variable domain KAGVTQTPRYLIKTRGQQVTLSCSPISGHRSVSWYQQTPGQGLQFLFEYFSETQRNKGNFPGRFSGRQFSNSRSEMNVSTLELGDSALYLCASSSQGDEQYFGPGTRLTVT.

The chain carries TRBV28 and TRBJ1-2; D not certain. The CDR3 runs to 15 residues. Germline V CDR1 and CDR2: MDHEN, SYDVKM. V was pared by 2 bases and J by 2 bases, with 12 bases between. This chain's CDR3 is CASSLLTNGNYGYTF. CDR3 coding DNA: TGTGCCAGCAGTTTACTTACGAACGGGAACTATGGCTACACCTTC.

This clone appeared a single time. The chain combines TRBV5-5 with TRBJ1-5; TRBD1 matches at 8 bases. The J segment lost 7 bases and the V segment lost 4 bases, leaving 10 bases of the junction unmatched. This CDR3 contains 15 residues. CDR1 and CDR2 (germline): SGHKS, YYEKEE (reference sequence). The CDR3 nucleotides read TGTGCCAGCAGCCGGACAGGGTATACGGAACAGCCCCAGCATTTT. Amino acid sequence: CASSRTGYTEQPQHF.

CDR3 nucleotides: TGTGCCAGCTCACCGTGGCAGGGGAACACCGGGGAGCTGTTTTTT. Translation: CASSPWQGNTGELFF. V usage is TRBV18 and J usage is TRBJ2-2; a possible D gene is TRBD1 (5 bases). Per germline, CDR1 KGHSH and CDR2 LQKENI. This CDR3 is 15 amino acids long. Trimming removed 3 bases from V and 1 base from J, with 9 bases in between. Supplemented by reference TRBV18 and TRBJ2-2, the full variable domain reads NAGVMQNPRHLVRRRGQEARLRCSPMKGHSHVYWYRQLPEEGLKFMVYLQKENIIDESGMPKERFSAEFPKEGPSILRIQQVVRGDSAAYFCASSPWQGNTGELFFGEGSRLTVL.

The V gene is TRBV19, the J gene TRBJ2-3; the match to TRBD1 covers 8 bases. Germline V gene data show CDR1 as LNHDA and CDR2 as SQIVND (reference sequence). The CDR3 contains 15 residues. With V trimmed by 2 bases and J by 6 bases, 7 bases remained unmatched. CDR3 sequence reads: CASSISRNRGDTQYF. CDR3 DNA: TGTGCCAGTAGTATAAGTCGCAACAGGGGGGATACGCAGTATTTT.

V and J are TRBV29-1 and TRBJ1-1; D not certain. The CDR3 runs 13 residues. Germline V gives CDR1 SQVTM, CDR2 ANQGSEA. V lost 3 bases, J lost 1 base, and 9 bases lay in between. The CDR3 reads CSVEIQRNTEAFF. CDR3 nucleotides: TGCAGCGTTGAGATCCAGAGGAACACTGAAGCTTTCTTT.